Following are 14 T cell receptor beta chains from one sample sequenced in a study of cytomegalovirus exposure and HLA in healthy donors. Clones were read by immunoSEQ multiplex PCR, and TCRdb kept only the in-frame ones, dropping some. The repertoire holds about 240,000 clones, with about 86% as singletons. Sequencing was done on a sample of PBMCs. The receptors here all came from a woman aged 25-40 years in good health and CMV-seropositive.

J is TRBJ1-2 and V is TRBV5-1; 8 bases match TRBD1. CDR3 length equals 15 residues. Germline lookup yields CDR1 SGHRS and CDR2 YFSETQ. With V trimmed by 2 bases and J by 6 bases, 9 bases remained unmatched. The CDR3 spells CASSFRQGALDGYTF. CDR3 bases: TGCGCCAGCAGCTTTCGGCAGGGGGCTCTCGATGGCTACACCTTC.

V usage is TRBV29-1 and J usage is TRBJ1-1; the D is unclear. CDR3 length: 14 amino acids. Trimming removed 1 base at V and 4 bases at J, with 13 bases between. Germline V lookup: CDR1 SQVTM, CDR2 ANQGSEA. CDR3 coding DNA: TGCAGCGTTGAAGGTTTACAGATTTCCACTGAAGCTTTCTTT. Translating it yields CSVEGLQISTEAFF.

This chain links TRBV18 with TRBJ2-3; unclear D gene. In germline, CDR1 is KGHSH, CDR2 LQKENI. There are 12 residues in the CDR3. V was pared by 6 bases and J by 1 base, with 5 bases between. The CDR3: CASSTGTDTQYF. For the CDR3, the DNA is TGTGCCAGCTCCACGGGCACAGATACGCAGTATTTT.

The V call is TRBV7-9, the J call TRBJ2-4, with TRBD2 matching over 8 bases. This CDR3 is 16 amino acids long. V was pared by 2 bases and J by 4 bases, with 7 bases of the junction left unmatched. Germline CDR1 is SEHNR and CDR2 is FQNEAQ (reference sequence). The CDR3 nucleotides are TGTGCCAGCAGCTTACCCCCGGGACTAGGTAAAAACATTCAGTACTTC. Translated: CASSLPPGLGKNIQYF.

This chain joins TRBV6-5 and TRBJ2-7, with 10 positions matching TRBD2. Germline V lookup: CDR1 MNHEY, CDR2 SVGAGI. Losses at the gene ends were 7 bases for V and 5 bases for J; bases not matched to a gene: 8. CDR3 size: 14 residues. The CDR3 here is CASKEAGGGNEQYF. The CDR3 DNA sequence: TGTGCCAGCAAAGAAGCGGGAGGGGGTAACGAGCAGTACTTC.

This clone was picked up a small number of times. The V call is TRBV30, the J call TRBJ2-7; 11 bases line up with TRBD1. This CDR3 has 18 residues. Germline CDR1 is GTSNPN and CDR2 is SVGIG (reference sequence). Trimming removed 1 base from V and 3 bases from J; junction bases left unmatched: 14. The CDR3 DNA reads TGTGCCTGGAGTGACCCCAGGGGTTGGACAGGGGGCGGCTACGAGCAGTACTTC. Protein product: CAWSDPRGWTGGGYEQYF.

J is TRBJ2-7 and V is TRBV4-1; 8 bases align to TRBD2. This CDR3 is 16 amino acids long. Germline CDR1 is MGHRA and CDR2 is YSYEKL. The trim removed 0 bases at V and 0 bases at J, leaving 4 bases unmatched. The CDR3 reads CASSQDGGDDSYEQYF. The CDR3 region has the DNA TGCGCCAGCAGCCAAGACGGGGGGGACGACTCCTACGAGCAGTACTTC.

This chain connects TRBV5-1 to TRBJ2-7; TRBD2 aligns across 13 bases. J was trimmed by 6 bases and V by 1 base; bases with no gene match: 7. The length of the CDR3 is 16 residues. From germline, CDR1 is SGHRS and CDR2 YFSETQ. The CDR3 reads CASSLPGTSGTLEQYF. The CDR3 DNA reads TGCGCCAGCAGCTTGCCCGGGACTAGCGGGACTCTCGAGCAGTACTTC. Looking up the rest from reference TRBV5-1 and TRBJ2-7 gives the full variable domain: KAGVTQTPRYLIKTRGQQVTLSCSPISGHRSVSWYQQTPGQGLQFLFEYFSETQRNKGNFPGRFSGRQFSNSRSEMNVSTLELGDSALYLCASSLPGTSGTLEQYFGPGTRLTVT.

The CDR3 spells CASRVTKGLAGEETQYF. CDR3 coding DNA: TGTGCCAGCCGTGTAACTAAAGGGCTAGCGGGAGAAGAGACCCAGTACTTC. The rearrangement links TRBV7-2 to TRBJ2-5, with 10 positions matching TRBD2. The CDR3 covers 17 residues. Germline trimming cut 8 bases from V and 3 bases from J; bases unmatched to any gene: 15. CDR1 is SGHTA, CDR2 FQGNSA, per germline.

In this sample, this clone turned up once. A read error may produce the germline difference seen at one junction end. V and J are TRBV6-1 and TRBJ2-7; D is possibly TRBD2 (6 bases). This CDR3 spans 10 amino acids. The V gene's germline CDR1 is MNHNS and CDR2 SASEGT. The CDR3 loop is CASSETSLGF. CDR3 nucleotides: TGTGCCAGCAGTGAAACTAGCTTGGGGTTC.

Concerning this clone itself: Distinct nucleotide sequences in the sample also encode this CDR3. The chain's CDR3 is CASSVAGSYEQYF. Here the CDR3 DNA reads TGTGCCAGCAGCGTGGCGGGATCCTACGAGCAGTACTTC. The chain couples TRBV9 to TRBJ2-7; D is perhaps TRBD2 (6 bases). Per the germline V gene, CDR1 is SGDLS and CDR2 is YYNGEE. The CDR3 contains 13 residues. The germline V and J ends were trimmed by 2 bases and 1 base, with 7 bases remaining between them. The whole variable domain, filled in from reference TRBV9 and TRBJ2-7, reads DSGVTQTPKHLITATGQRVTLRCSPRSGDLSVYWYQQSLDQGLQFLIQYYNGEERAKGNILERFSAQQFPDLHSELNLSSLELGDSALYFCASSVAGSYEQYFGPGTRLTVT.

J is TRBJ2-2 and V is TRBV5-1; 13 bases line up with TRBD2. This CDR3 is built from 18 residues. Germline loops: CDR1 SGHRS, CDR2 YFSETQ. V dropped 3 bases and J dropped 3; count of bases not matched to a gene: 8. Here the CDR3 reads CASSSNGLAGAYTGELFF. DNA for the CDR3: TGCGCCAGCAGCTCCAATGGACTAGCGGGAGCGTACACCGGGGAGCTGTTTTTT.

The chain joins TRBV5-4 to TRBJ2-5; TRBD1 matches 9 bases. CDR1 and CDR2 from the germline V gene are SGHNT and YYREEE (reference sequence). The CDR3 covers 15 residues. After removal of 4 bases from V and 5 bases from J, the junction contained 9 bases not matched to a gene. DNA of the CDR3: TGTGCCAGCAGCACTGGGACAGGGCCAGGGGAGACCCAGTACTTC. Translated: CASSTGTGPGETQYF.

V and J are TRBV6-1 and TRBJ1-3, with D perhaps matching TRBD1 (6 bases). The V end lost 2 bases, the J end lost 3 bases, and 8 bases lay between the germline ends. CDR3 length: 14 residues. Per the germline V gene, CDR1 is MNHNS and CDR2 is SASEGT. CDR3 sequence (DNA): TGTGCCAGCAGTGAATCAGGGGATGGAAACACCATATATTTT. This sequence encodes CASSESGDGNTIYF.